This T cell receptor beta chain derives from a study of cytomegalovirus exposure and HLA in healthy donors. Whole-study results and caveats: In vitro experiments confirmed that a few CMV-associated chains were specific for CMV antigens. For most subjects, TCR beta sequences were reported to predict HLA-A and HLA-B alleles with accuracy. Later analysis showed TCR association rates varying by HLA locus, highest for DRB1 and lowest for HLA-C.

From germline, CDR1 is LNHNV and CDR2 YYDKDF (reference sequence). This CDR3 region has 16 residues. V gave up 4 bases and J gave up 7 bases; unmatched junction bases: 12. It was with 60 Vbeta and 13 Jbeta primers that the PCR ran. Produced via immunoSEQ multiplex PCR; TCRdb's table is partial and in-frame only. This table has 200,000 or so clones, over 70% appearing once. A note on this clone: Antigen specificity is unknown.

The sequenced sample consisted of PBMCs. This TCR was sampled from a man aged 45-65 years in good health and CMV-seronegative. The chain uses TRBV15 and TRBJ2-1, with TRBD2 identical over 8 bases. The CDR3 nucleotides read TGTGCCACCAGCACATCCCGAACTAGCGGTGGAAATGAGCAGTTCTTC. This encodes CATSTSRTSGGNEQFF.